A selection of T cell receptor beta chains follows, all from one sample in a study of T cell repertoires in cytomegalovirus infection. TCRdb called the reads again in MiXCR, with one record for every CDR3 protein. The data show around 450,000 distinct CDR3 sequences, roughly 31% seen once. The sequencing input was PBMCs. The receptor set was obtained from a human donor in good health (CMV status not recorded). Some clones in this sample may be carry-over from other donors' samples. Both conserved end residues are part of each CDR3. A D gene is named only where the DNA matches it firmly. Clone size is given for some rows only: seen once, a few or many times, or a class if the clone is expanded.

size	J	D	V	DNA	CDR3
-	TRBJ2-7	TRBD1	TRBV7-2	TGTGCCATCAGCTTAATCACAGGGGTCTCGGCCGAGCAGTACTTC	CAISLITGVSAEQYF
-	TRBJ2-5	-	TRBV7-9	TGTGCCAGCAGCCCCCCGCTCGGGCAAGAGACCCAGTACTTC	CASSPPLGQETQYF
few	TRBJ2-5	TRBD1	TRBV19	TGTGCCAGTAGTATAGACAGGGGGAGCCAAGAGACCCAGTACTTC	CASSIDRGSQETQYF
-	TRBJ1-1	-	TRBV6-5	TGTTCCAGCAGTGAAGAGCAGGGGATGGAGGCGGAAGCTTTCTTT	CSSSEEQGMEAEAFF
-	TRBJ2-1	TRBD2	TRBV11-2	TGTGCCAGCAGCTCCTTACTAGCGGGGGGTCAGCAGTTCTTC	CASSSLLAGGQQFF
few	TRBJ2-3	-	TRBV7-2	TGTGCCAGCAGCTTAGTCGGAGCACTAACTAGCACAGATACGCAGTATTTT	CASSLVGALTSTDTQYF
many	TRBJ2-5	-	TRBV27	TGTGCCAGCACCAAAGGGGAGACCCAGTACTTC	CASTKGETQYF
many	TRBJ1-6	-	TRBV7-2	TGTGCCAGCAGCTTAGGGGGGGCTAATTCACCCCTCCACTTT	CASSLGGANSPLHF
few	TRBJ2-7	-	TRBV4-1	TGCGCCAGCAGCCAAGAAGTTTCAGAATACGAGCAGTACTTC	CASSQEVSEYEQYF
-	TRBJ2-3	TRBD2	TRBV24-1	TGTGCCACCAGTGATCGGGGGGGCACAGATACGCAGTATTTT	CATSDRGGTDTQYF
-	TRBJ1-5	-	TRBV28	TGTGCCAGCAGTTTTGCGGACAGCTATAGCAATCAGCCCCAGCATTTT	CASSFADSYSNQPQHF
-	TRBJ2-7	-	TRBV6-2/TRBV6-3	TGTGCCAGCAGTTACTCAGGGGTCTCCTACGAGCAGTACTTC	CASSYSGVSYEQYF
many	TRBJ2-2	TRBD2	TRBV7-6	TGTGCCAGCAGCCCCGGACTAGCGGGGGCCGGGGAGCTGTTTTTT	CASSPGLAGAGELFF
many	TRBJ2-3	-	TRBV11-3	TGTGCCAGCAGCTTCTACCGGGACTGGAGCACAGATACGCAGTATTTT	CASSFYRDWSTDTQYF
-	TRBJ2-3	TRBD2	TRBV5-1	TGCGCCAGCAGCCCTCTGGGGAGGCGGGGGGCAGACAGCACAGATACGCAGTATTTT	CASSPLGRRGADSTDTQYF
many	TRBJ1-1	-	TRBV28	TGTGCCAGTCAGGTTAGGACTGAAGCTTTCTTT	CASQVRTEAFF
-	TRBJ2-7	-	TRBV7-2	TGTGCCAGCAGCTTGAGGCTTACCTACGAGCAGTACTTC	CASSLRLTYEQYF
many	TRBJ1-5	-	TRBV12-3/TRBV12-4	TGTGCCAGCAGTACCAAGGGGGAGGAGGCTCGGCCCCAGCATTTT	CASSTKGEEARPQHF
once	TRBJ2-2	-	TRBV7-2	TGTGCCAGCCGCCGGGACAAGTCCTACACCTGGGAGCTGTTTTTT	CASRRDKSYTWELFF
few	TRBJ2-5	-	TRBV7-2	TGTGCCAGCAGCTTTGGTCACCTGGGAGAGACCCAGTACTTC	CASSFGHLGETQYF
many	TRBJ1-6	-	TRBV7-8	TGTGCCAGCAGCTTAACGCCGCTTAATAATTCACCCCTCCACTTT	CASSLTPLNNSPLHF
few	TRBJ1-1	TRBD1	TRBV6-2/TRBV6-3	TGTGCCAGCAGTTACCCGATGAGGGGGCGGACTGAAGCTTTCTTT	CASSYPMRGRTEAFF
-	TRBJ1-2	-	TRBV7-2	TGTGCCAGCAGCCCGAAGGGGCAGCCACTCAACTATGGCTACACCTTC	CASSPKGQPLNYGYTF
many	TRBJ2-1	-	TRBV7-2	TGTGCCAGCAGCCGGGACGTTTACAATGAGCAGTTCTTC	CASSRDVYNEQFF
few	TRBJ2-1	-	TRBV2	TGTGCCAGCCCTGGGCTGCCGACGTACAATGAGCAGTTCTTC	CASPGLPTYNEQFF
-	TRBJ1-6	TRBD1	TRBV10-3	TGTGCCATCAGTGACACAGGGGGCCGTTCTAGAAATTCACCCATCCACTTT	CAISDTGGRSRNSPIHF
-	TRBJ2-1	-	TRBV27	TGTGCCAGCAGTTTATTTGTGGGACACAGCTCCTACAATGAGCAGTTCTTC	CASSLFVGHSSYNEQFF
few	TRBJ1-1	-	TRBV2	TGTGCCAGCAGTGAAGCGGTTGAAGCTTTCTTT	CASSEAVEAFF
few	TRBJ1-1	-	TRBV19	TGTGCCAGTACCCCACGGGGCAGGGCTAACACTGAAGCTTTCTTT	CASTPRGRANTEAFF
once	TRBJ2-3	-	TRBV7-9	TGTGCCATCAGCTTAGACGTGCTAGCTGGTTTGTCTTCGGACACAGCTACGCAGTATTTT	CAISLDVLAGLSSDTATQYF
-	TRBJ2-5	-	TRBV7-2	TGTGCCAGCAGCTTAAATTTGGAGACCCAGTACTTC	CASSLNLETQYF
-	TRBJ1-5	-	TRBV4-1	TGCGCCAGCAGCCAATTTCAGTTAAGCAATCAGCCCCAGCATTTT	CASSQFQLSNQPQHF
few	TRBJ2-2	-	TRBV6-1	TGTGCCAGTCGACTGATTGCGAACACCGGGGAGCTGTTTTTT	CASRLIANTGELFF
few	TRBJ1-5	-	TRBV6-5	TGTGCCAGCAGTTACTCGAGTACGGGGATGGGTCAGCCCCAGCATTTT	CASSYSSTGMGQPQHF
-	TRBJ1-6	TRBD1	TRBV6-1	TGTGCCAGCAGCCTACAGGGGGCGAGATCACCCCTCCACTTT	CASSLQGARSPLHF
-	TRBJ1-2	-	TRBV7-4	TGTGCCAGCAGCTCAGCATATGGCTACACCTTC	CASSSAYGYTF
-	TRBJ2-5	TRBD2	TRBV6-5	TGTGCCAGCAGTCGGAGGACTAGCGGGGGCCCCGGAGGAAGAGAGACCCAGTACTTC	CASSRRTSGGPGGRETQYF
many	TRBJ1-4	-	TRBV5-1	TGCGCCAGCAGCTCGACAGCGGGGGGTGAAAAACTGTTTTTT	CASSSTAGGEKLFF
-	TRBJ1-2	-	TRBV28	TGTGCCTGTGATGCCCGGGGGCACTATGGCTACACCTTC	CACDARGHYGYTF
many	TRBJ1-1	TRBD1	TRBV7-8	TGTGCCAGCAGCCCCGGACAGGGTGACACTGAAGCTTTCTTT	CASSPGQGDTEAFF
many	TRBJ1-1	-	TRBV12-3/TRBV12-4	TGTGCCAGCAGCTTAGGAACTGAAGCTTTCTTT	CASSLGTEAFF
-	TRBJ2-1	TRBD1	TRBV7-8	TGTGCCAGCAGCCGTCCCGGGACAGGGAAGGTCTATGAGCAGTTCTTC	CASSRPGTGKVYEQFF
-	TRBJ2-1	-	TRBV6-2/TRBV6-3	TGTGCCAGCAGTTACTCGGAGGGGAAGAAGGGGGGATACAATGAGCAGTTCTTC	CASSYSEGKKGGYNEQFF
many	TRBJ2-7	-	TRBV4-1	TGCGCCAGCAGCCAAGACCCCTCCTCCTACGAGCAGTACTTC	CASSQDPSSYEQYF